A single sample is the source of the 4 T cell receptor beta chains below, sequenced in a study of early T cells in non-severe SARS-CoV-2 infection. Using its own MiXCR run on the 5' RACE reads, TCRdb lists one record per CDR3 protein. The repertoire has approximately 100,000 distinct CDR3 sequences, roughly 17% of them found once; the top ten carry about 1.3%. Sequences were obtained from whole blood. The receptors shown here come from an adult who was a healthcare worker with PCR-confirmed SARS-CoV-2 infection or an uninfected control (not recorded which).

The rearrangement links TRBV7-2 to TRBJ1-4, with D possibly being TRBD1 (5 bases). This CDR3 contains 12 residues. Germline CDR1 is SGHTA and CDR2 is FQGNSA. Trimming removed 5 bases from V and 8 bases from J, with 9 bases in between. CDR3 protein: CASSLRGEKLFF. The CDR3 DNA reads TGTGCCAGCAGCCTTAGGGGAGAAAAACTGTTTTTT.

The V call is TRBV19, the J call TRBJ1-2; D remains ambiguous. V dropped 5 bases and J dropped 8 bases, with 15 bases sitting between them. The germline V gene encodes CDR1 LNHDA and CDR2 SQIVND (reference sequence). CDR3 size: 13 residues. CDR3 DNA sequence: TGTGCCAGTAGTTCGGACTACCTCGGGGGCTACACCTTC. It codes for CASSSDYLGGYTF.

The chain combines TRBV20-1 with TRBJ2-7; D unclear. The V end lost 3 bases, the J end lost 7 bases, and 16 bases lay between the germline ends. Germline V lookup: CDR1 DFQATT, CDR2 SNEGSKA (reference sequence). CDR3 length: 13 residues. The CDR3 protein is CSARGVGSPEQYF. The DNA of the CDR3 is TGCAGTGCTAGGGGTGTCGGGTCCCCGGAGCAGTACTTC.

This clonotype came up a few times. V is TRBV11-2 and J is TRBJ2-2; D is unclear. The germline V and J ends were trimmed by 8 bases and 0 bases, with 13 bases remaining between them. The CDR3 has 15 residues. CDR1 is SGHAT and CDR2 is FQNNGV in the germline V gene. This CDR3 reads CASLRAETNTGELFF. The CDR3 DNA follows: TGTGCCAGCTTAAGGGCAGAGACGAACACCGGGGAGCTGTTTTTT.